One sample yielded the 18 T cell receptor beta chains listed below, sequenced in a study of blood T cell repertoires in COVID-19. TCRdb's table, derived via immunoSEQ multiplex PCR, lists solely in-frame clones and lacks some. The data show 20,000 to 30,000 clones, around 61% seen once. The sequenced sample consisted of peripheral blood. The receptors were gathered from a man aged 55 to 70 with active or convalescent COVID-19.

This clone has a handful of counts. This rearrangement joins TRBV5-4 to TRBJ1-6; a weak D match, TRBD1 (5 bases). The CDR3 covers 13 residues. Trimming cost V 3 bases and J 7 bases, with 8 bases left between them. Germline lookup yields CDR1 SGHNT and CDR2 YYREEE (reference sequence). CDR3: CASSSQGNSPLHF. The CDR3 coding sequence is TGTGCCAGCAGCTCGCAGGGAAATTCACCCCTCCACTTT.

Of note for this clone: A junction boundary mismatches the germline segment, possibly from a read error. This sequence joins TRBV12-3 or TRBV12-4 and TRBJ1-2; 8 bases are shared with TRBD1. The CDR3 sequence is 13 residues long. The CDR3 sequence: CASSGQGNYGYAF. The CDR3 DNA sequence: TGTGCCAGCAGTGGACAGGGAAACTATGGCTACGCCTTC.

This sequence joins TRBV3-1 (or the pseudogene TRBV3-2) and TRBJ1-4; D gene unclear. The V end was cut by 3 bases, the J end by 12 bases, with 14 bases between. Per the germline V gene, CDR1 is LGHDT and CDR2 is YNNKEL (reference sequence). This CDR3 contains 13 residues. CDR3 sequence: CASSHPGGIELFF. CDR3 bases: TGTGCCAGCAGCCATCCGGGAGGGATCGAACTGTTTTTT.

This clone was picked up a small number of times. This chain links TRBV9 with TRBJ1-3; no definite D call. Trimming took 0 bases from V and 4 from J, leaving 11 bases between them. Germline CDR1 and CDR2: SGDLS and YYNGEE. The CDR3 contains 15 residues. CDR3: CASSVAPGSGNTIYF. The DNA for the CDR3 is TGTGCCAGCAGCGTAGCTCCGGGTAGCGGAAACACCATATATTTT.

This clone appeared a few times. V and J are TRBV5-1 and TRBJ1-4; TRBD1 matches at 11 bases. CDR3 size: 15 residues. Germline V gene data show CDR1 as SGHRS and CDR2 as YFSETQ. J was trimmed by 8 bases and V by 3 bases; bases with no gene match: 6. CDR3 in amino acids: CASSWTGGAREKLFF. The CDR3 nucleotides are TGCGCCAGCAGCTGGACAGGGGGCGCCCGGGAAAAACTGTTTTTT.

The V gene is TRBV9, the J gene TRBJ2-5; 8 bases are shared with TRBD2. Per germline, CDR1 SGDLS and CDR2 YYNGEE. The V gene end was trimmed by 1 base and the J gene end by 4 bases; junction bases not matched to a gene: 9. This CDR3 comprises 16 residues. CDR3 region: CASSVLVGGAGETQYF. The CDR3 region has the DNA TGTGCCAGCAGCGTACTCGTCGGGGGGGCCGGAGAGACCCAGTACTTC. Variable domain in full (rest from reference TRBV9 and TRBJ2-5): DSGVTQTPKHLITATGQRVTLRCSPRSGDLSVYWYQQSLDQGLQFLIQYYNGEERAKGNILERFSAQQFPDLHSELNLSSLELGDSALYFCASSVLVGGAGETQYFGPGTRLLVL.

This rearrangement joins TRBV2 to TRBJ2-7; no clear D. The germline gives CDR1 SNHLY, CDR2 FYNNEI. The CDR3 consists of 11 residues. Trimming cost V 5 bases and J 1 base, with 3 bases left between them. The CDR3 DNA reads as TGTGCCAGCAGTCCTTCCTACGAGCAGTACTTC. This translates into CASSPSYEQYF.

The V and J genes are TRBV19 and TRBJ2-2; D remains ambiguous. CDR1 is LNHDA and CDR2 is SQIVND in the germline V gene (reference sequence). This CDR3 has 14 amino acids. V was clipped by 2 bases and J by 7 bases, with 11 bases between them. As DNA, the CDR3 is TGTGCCAGTAGTATAATGCTAGTCGGCGGGGAGCTGTTTTTT. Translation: CASSIMLVGGELFF.

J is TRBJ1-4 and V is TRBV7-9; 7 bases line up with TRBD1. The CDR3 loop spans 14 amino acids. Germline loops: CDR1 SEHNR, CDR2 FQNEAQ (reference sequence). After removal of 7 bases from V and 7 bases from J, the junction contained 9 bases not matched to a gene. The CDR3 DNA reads TGTGCCAGCATTTTAGGGGGCGCGGGTGAAAAACTGTTTTTT. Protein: CASILGGAGEKLFF.

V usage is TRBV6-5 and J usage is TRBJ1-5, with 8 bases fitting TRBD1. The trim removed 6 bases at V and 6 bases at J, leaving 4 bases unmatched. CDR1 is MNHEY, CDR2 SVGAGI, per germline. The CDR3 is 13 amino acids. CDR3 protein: CASSKDRVQPQHF. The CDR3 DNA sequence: TGTGCCAGCAGCAAGGACAGGGTTCAGCCCCAGCATTTT.

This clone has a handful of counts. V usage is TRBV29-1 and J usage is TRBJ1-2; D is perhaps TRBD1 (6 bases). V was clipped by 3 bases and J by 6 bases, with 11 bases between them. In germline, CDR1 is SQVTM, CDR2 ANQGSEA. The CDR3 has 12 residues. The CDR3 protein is CSVEGDTDGYTF. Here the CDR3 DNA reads TGCAGCGTTGAGGGGGACACCGATGGCTACACCTTC.

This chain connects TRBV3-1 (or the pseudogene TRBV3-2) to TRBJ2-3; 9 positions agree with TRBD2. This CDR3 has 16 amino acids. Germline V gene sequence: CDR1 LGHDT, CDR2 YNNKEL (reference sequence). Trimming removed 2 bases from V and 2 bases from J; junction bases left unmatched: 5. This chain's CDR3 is CASSQRAGGPTDTQYF. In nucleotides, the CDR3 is TGTGCCAGCAGCCAACGTGCGGGGGGGCCCACAGATACGCAGTATTTT.

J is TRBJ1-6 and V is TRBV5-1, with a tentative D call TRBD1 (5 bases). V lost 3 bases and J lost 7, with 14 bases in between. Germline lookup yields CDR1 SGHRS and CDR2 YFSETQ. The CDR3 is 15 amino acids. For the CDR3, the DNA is TGCGCCAGCAGCTCCGGCCGGGAGGGGAATTCACCCCTCCACTTT. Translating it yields CASSSGREGNSPLHF.

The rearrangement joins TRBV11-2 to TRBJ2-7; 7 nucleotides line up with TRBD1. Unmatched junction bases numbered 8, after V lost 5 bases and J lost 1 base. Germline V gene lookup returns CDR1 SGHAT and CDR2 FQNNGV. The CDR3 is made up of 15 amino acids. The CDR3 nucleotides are TGTGCCAGCAGCCGCGAGGACAGGCGATCCTACGAGCAGTACTTC. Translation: CASSREDRRSYEQYF.

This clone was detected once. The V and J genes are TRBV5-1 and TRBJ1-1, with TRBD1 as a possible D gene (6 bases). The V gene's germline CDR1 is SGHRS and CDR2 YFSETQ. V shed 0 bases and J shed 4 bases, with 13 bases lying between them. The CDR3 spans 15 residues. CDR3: CASSLEWGRVTEAFF. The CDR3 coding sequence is TGCGCCAGCAGCTTGGAATGGGGGCGAGTCACTGAAGCTTTCTTT. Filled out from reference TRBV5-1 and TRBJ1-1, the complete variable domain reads KAGVTQTPRYLIKTRGQQVTLSCSPISGHRSVSWYQQTPGQGLQFLFEYFSETQRNKGNFPGRFSGRQFSNSRSEMNVSTLELGDSALYLCASSLEWGRVTEAFFGQGTRLTVV.

CDR3 loop: CAISEYSGPTDTQYF. The CDR3 DNA is TGTGCCATCAGTGAGTATAGCGGACCCACAGATACGCAGTATTTT. This chain links TRBV10-3 with TRBJ2-3, with a tentative D call TRBD2 (6 bases). The CDR3 is 15 amino acids. Trimming stripped 1 base from V and 2 bases from J, with 10 bases between. The germline gives CDR1 ENHRY, CDR2 SYGVKD.

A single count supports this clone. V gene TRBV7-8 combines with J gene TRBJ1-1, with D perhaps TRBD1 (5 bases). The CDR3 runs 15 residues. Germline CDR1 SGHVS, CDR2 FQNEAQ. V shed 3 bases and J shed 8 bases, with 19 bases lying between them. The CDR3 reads CASSFTSRARTEAFF. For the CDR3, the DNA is TGTGCCAGCAGCTTCACGAGTCGGGCACGGACAGAAGCTTTCTTT.

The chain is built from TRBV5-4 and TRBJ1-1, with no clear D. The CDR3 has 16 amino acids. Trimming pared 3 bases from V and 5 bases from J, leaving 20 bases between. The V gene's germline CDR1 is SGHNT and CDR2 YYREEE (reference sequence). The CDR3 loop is CASSSTRAGGRTEAFF. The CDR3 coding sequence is TGTGCCAGCAGCTCAACCCGAGCCGGAGGGAGGACTGAAGCTTTCTTT.